The clone carrying this TCR beta chain was observed a few times. Each CDR3 protein gets one entry after TCRdb re-called the RACE reads with MiXCR. The table records a few hundred thousand distinct CDR3 sequences, about 6% of them present only once. This specimen belongs to a study of human T cells and chemical hapten exposure. CDR3 length equals 14 residues. Germline assignment: CDR1 SEHNR and CDR2 FQNEAQ (reference sequence). Germline trimming cut 5 bases from V and 6 bases from J; bases unmatched to any gene: 4. Described time point: patch test 2, 6 weeks after DPC sensitization. Treatment meaning: therapeutic diphenylcyclopropenone sensitization with weekly scalp DPC.

The clonotype originates from a young woman with alopecia areata. Some clones in this sample may be carry-over from other donors' samples. The sample consisted of whole blood, taken in connection with sensitization to the hapten diphenylcyclopropenone (DPC). The chain has TRBV7-9 and TRBJ2-2; 9 nucleotides line up with TRBD1. DNA of the CDR3: TGTGCCAGCAGCGTCACAGGGGGCCCCGGGGAGCTGTTTTTT. As protein: CASSVTGGPGELFF.